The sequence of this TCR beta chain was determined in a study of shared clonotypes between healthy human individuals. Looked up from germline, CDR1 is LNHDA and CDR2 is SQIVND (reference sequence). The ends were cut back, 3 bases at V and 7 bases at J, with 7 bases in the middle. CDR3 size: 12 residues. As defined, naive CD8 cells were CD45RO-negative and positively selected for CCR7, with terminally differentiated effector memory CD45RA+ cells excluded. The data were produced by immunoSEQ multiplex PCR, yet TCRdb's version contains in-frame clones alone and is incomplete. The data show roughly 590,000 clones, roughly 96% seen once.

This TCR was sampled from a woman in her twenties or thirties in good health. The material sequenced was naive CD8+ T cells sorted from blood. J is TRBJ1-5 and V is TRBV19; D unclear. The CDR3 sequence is CASSIWGQPQHF. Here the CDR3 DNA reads TGTGCCAGTAGTATCTGGGGACAGCCCCAGCATTTT.